What follows describes a single TCR beta chain. This clonotype was counted many times. The antigen it binds to is not known. Base quality data are lacking; no much larger clone is found one base away. The source of the sample is a study of T cells after yellow fever vaccination (dated by TCRdb to about 2019). In terms of the full investigation: The SMART-Seq v4 Ultra Low Input RNA kit was used to prepare libraries from fractions with low cell numbers. Bulk TCR alpha and beta repertoires were sequenced longitudinally to track T-cell clones before and after primary and booster YFV17D yellow fever vaccination. Two healthy male donors, one aged 18 to 30 and one aged 30 to 39 years, made up the cohort. Blood was drawn at multiple timepoints before and after primary and secondary immunization, with bulk PBMC replicates and cell subsets isolated. On the study overall, not on this receptor specifically: Most clones expanded after primary vaccination (about 95% of CD4 and around 88% of CD8) were re-detected after the booster, suggesting that broad memory maintenance occurred. The secondary T-cell response was weaker than the primary response but faster, peaking on day 5 instead of day 15. A small fraction of clonotypes appeared in both the CD4 and CD8 compartments, likely as a result of convergent recombination. Because only two donors were included in the study, the extent to which the findings can be generalized is limited. Because abundant contaminating clonotypes from the bulk population could be contained in FACS-sorted repertoires, computational filtering was required.

Sequencing took place on an Illumina NovaSeq 6000. TCR cDNA was synthesized by 5'RACE template switching, which introduced a universal primer site and unique molecular identifiers. cDNA synthesis was primed from both the TCR alpha and TCR beta constant segments. Libraries were amplified in two PCR steps, with sample barcodes and sequencing adapters added in the second step. Sequencing of the libraries was done on either Illumina HiSeq 2500 (2x100 bp) or NovaSeq (2x150 bp). Under the source paper's analysis protocol: MIGEC handled demultiplexing of reads and collapsing into UMI consensus sequences, while MiXCR performed V(D)J alignment. Clonotypes responding to the vaccine were identified with edgeR on replicate PBMC samples, with the criteria of FDR below 0.01 and a log2 fold change above 5 up to day 15. Bulk clonotypes were assigned CD4 or CD8 identity according to which sequenced CD4 or CD8 repertoire held them at higher abundance. Starting from the raw public reads, TCRdb applied fastp trimming at Q25, assembled clones with MiXCR and retained in-frame beta chains. Entries that share a CDR3 protein sequence are merged under the most common genes and DNA. TCRdb assigned the V and J calls; the authors' analysis was not used. In this sample the table shows around 340,000 distinct CDR3 sequences, around an eighth of which occur a single time. The ten largest account for 2.5% to 3.5% of the sample.

CDR1 SGHRS and CDR2 YFSETQ were looked up in the germline V gene. The CDR3 holds 18 amino acids from the cysteine to the phenylalanine. The retained sequence is limited to the CDR3, 54 bases, with the frame set at the first base. Cut back by 0 bases and 0 bases, the V and J ends lie 16 bases apart. The treatment or condition label, as the study defines it: live attenuated yellow fever vaccine strain. A standard Ficoll-Paque protocol was used to isolate PBMCs from peripheral blood. CD4 and CD8 T-cell fractions were isolated with Dynabeads CD4 and CD8 positive selection kits. TriZol was used to extract RNA from bulk PBMCs, from CD4 and CD8 fractions, and from dextramer-positive and dextramer-negative fractions.

The chain is made from TRBV5-1 and TRBJ2-1; a weak D assignment points to TRBD2 (6 bases agree). Sequenced here: CD4+ T cells sorted from PBMCs, sampled 15 days after the yellow fever booster vaccination. This sequence was found in a young man who received the YFV17D yellow fever vaccine. DNA sequence: TGCGCCAGCAGCTTGGCTAGTGGCGGGAAGAGCTCCTACAATGAGCAGTTCTTC. It translates to CASSLASGGKSSYNEQFF.